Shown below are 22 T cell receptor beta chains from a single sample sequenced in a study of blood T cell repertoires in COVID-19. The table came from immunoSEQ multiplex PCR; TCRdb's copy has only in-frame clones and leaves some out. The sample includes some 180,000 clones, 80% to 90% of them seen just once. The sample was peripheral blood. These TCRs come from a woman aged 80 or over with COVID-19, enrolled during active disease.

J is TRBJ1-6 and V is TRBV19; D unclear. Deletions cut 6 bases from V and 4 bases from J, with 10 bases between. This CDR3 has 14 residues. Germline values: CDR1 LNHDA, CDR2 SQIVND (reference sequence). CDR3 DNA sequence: TGTGCCAGTAGCCGTGGGGAGTATAATTCACCCCTCCACTTT. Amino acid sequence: CASSRGEYNSPLHF.

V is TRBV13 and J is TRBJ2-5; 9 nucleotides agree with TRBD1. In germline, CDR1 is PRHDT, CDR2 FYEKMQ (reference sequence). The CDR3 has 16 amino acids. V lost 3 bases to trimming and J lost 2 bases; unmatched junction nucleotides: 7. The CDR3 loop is CASSFSGTGIQETQYF. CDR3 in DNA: TGTGCCAGCAGCTTCTCCGGGACAGGGATTCAAGAGACCCAGTACTTC.

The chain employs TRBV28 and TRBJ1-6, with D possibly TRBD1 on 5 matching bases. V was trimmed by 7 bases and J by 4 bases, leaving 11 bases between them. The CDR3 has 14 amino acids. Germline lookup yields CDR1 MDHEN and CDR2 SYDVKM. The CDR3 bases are TGTGCCAGCACCAGGCGGGGGTATAATTCACCCCTCCACTTT. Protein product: CASTRRGYNSPLHF.

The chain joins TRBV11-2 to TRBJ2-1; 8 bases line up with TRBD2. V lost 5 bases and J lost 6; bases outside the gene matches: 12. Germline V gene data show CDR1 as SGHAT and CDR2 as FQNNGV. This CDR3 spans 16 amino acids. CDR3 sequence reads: CASSLLYRGGINEQFF. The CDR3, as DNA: TGTGCCAGCAGCCTACTCTACCGGGGGGGAATCAATGAGCAGTTCTTC.

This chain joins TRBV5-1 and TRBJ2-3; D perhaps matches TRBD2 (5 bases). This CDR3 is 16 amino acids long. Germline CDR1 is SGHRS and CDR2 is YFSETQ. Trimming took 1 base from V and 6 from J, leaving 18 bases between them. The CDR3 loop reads CASSLQLAISGDTQYF. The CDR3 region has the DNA TGCGCCAGCAGCTTGCAGTTAGCGATTTCTGGGGATACGCAGTATTTT.

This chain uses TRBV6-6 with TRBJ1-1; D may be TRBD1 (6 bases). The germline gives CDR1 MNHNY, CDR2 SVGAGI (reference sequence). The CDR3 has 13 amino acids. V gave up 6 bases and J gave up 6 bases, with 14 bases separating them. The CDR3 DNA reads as TGTGCCAGCAGGTCTACAGGGCCCGCTGAAGCTTTCTTT. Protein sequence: CASRSTGPAEAFF.

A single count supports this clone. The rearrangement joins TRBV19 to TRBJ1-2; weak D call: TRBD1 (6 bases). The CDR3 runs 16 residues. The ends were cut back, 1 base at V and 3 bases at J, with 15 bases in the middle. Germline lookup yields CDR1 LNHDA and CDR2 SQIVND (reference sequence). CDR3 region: CASSIVALDSDYGYTF. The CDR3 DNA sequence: TGTGCCAGTAGTATAGTTGCTTTGGACAGCGACTATGGCTACACCTTC.

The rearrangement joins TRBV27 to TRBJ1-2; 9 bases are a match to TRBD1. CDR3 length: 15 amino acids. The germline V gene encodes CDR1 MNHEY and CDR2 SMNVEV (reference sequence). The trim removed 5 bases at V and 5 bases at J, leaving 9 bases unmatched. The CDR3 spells CASSLMTGGGYGYTF. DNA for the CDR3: TGTGCCAGCAGTCTAATGACAGGGGGTGGGTATGGCTACACCTTC.

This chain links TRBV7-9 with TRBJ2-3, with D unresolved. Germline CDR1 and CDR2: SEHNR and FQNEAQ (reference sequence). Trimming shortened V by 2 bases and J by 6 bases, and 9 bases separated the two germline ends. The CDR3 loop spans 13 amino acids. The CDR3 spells CASSLLEEDTQYF. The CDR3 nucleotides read TGTGCCAGCAGCTTACTAGAGGAGGATACGCAGTATTTT. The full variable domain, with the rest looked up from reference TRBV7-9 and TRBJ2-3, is DTGVSQNPRHKITKRGQNVTFRCDPISEHNRLYWYRQTLGQGPEFLTYFQNEAQLEKSRLLSDRFSAERPKGSFSTLEIQRTEQGDSAMYLCASSLLEEDTQYFGPGTRLTVL.

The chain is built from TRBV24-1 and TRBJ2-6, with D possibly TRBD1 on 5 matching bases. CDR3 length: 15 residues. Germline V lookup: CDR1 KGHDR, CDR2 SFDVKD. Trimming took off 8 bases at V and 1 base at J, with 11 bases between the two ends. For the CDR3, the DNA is TGTGCCACCAAGCCATCAGGGTCTGGGGCCAACGTCCTGACTTTC. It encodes CATKPSGSGANVLTF.

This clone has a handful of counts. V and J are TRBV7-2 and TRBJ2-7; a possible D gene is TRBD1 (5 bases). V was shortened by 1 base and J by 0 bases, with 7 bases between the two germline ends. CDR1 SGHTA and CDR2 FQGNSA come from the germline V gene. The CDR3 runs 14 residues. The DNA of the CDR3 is TGTGCCAGCAGCTTAGACAGGCACTCCTACGAGCAGTACTTC. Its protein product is CASSLDRHSYEQYF.

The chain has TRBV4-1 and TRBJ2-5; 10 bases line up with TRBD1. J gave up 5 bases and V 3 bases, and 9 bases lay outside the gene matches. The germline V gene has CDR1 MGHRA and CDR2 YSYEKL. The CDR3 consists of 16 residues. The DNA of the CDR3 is TGCGCCAGCAGCCAGGCCGGGACAGGGGTGGGGGAGACCCAGTACTTC. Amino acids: CASSQAGTGVGETQYF.

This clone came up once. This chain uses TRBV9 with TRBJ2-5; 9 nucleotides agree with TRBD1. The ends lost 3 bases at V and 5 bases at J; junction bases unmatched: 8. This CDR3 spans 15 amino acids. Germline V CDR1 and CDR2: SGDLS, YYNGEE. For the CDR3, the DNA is TGTGCCAGCAGCGCAGCCACAGGGGGCTATGAGACCCAGTACTTC. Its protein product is CASSAATGGYETQYF.

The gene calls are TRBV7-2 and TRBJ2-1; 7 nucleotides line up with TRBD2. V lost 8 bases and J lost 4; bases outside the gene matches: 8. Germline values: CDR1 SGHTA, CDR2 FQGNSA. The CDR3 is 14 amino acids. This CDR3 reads CASGRAGIYNEQFF. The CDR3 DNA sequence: TGTGCCAGCGGGAGGGCGGGGATTTACAATGAGCAGTTCTTC.

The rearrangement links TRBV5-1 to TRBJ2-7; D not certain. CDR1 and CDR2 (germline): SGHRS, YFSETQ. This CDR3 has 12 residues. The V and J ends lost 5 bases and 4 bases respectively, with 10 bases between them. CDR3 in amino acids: CASSQSPYEQYF. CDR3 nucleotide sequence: TGCGCCAGCAGTCAGTCCCCTTACGAGCAGTACTTC.

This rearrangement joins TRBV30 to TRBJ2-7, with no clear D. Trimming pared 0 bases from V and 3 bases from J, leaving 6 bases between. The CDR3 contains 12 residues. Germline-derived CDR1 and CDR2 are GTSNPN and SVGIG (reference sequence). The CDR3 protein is CAWSVYGYEQYF. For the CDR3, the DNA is TGTGCCTGGAGTGTATACGGCTACGAGCAGTACTTC.

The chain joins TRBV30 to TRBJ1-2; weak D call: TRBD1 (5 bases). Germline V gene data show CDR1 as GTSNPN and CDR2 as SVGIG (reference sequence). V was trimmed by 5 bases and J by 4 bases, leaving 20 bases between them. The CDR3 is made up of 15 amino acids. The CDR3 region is CAWARGGTTTYGYTF. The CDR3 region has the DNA TGTGCCTGGGCGCGGGGGGGGACCACGACCTATGGCTACACCTTC.

Here the CDR3 reads CASSVATGGANIQYF. The CDR3 region has the DNA TGCGCCAGCAGCGTCGCGACAGGGGGTGCAAACATTCAGTACTTC. The rearrangement uses TRBV5-1 and TRBJ2-4; 9 bases match TRBD1. Germline-derived CDR1 and CDR2 are SGHRS and YFSETQ. Losses at the gene ends were 4 bases for V and 6 bases for J; bases not matched to a gene: 8. The CDR3 consists of 15 residues.

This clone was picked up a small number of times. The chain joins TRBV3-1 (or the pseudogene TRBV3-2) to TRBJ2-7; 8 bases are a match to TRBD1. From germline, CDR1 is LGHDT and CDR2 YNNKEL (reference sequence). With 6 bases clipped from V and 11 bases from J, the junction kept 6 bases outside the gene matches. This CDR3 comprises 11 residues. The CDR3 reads CASSSGQGKYF. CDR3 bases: TGTGCCAGCAGTTCCGGACAGGGAAAGTACTTC.

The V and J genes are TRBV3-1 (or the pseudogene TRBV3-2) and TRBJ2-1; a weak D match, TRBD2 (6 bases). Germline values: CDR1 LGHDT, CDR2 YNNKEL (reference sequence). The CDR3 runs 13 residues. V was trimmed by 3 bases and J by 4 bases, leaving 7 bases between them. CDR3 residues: CASSQTRYNEQFF. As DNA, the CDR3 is TGTGCCAGCAGCCAGACTAGATACAATGAGCAGTTCTTC.

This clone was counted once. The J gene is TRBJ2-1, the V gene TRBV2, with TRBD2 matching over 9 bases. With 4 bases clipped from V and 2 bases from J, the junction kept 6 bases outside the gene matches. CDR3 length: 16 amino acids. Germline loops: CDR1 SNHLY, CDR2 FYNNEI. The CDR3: CASSGSGTSTYNEQFF. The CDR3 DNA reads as TGTGCCAGCAGTGGGTCCGGGACTAGCACCTACAATGAGCAGTTCTTC. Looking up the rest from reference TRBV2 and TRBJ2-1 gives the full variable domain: EPEVTQTPSHQVTQMGQEVILRCVPISNHLYFYWYRQILGQKVEFLVSFYNNEISEKSEIFDDQFSVERPDGSNFTLKIRSTKLEDSAMYFCASSGSGTSTYNEQFFGPGTRLTVL.

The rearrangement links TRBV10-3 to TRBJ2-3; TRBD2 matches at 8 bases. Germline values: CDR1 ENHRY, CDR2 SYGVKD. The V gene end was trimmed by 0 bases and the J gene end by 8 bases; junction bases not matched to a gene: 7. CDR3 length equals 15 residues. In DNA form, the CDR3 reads TGTGCCATCAGTGAGTCGGGAGCGGGAGAAGGTACGCAGTATTTT. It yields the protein CAISESGAGEGTQYF.